These 30 T cell receptor beta chains were sequenced from one sample in a study of T cell repertoires in cytomegalovirus infection. Each CDR3 protein is one row after TCRdb ran MiXCR on the reads. The sample lists approximately 170,000 distinct CDR3 sequences, about 15% occurring once. Sequences were obtained from CD8+ T cells from PBMCs. The receptors originated from a human donor in good health (CMV status not recorded). Some clones in this sample may be carry-over from other donors' samples.

The rearrangement uses TRBV7-2 and TRBJ2-7; D call uncertain. Germline V gene lookup returns CDR1 SGHTA and CDR2 FQGNSA. The CDR3 length is 18 residues. The V end lost 5 bases, the J end lost 3 bases, and 26 bases lay between the germline ends. CDR3 region: CASSIDRRTGEPLYEQYF. The CDR3 DNA sequence: TGTGCCAGCAGCATAGACCGTAGGACGGGTGAGCCCCTCTACGAGCAGTACTTC.

The chain couples TRBV11-2 to TRBJ1-1, with TRBD1 identical over 8 bases. The CDR3 sequence is 15 residues long. The germline CDR1 and CDR2 sequences are SGHAT and FQNNGV. The V and J ends lost 4 bases and 4 bases, in that order; junction bases with no gene match: 8. CDR3 nucleotide sequence: TGTGCCAGCAGCTCCCAACCAGGGGGCGGCACTGAAGCTTTCTTT. Its translation is CASSSQPGGGTEAFF.

V is TRBV6-2 or TRBV6-3 and J is TRBJ2-1; 12 nucleotides line up with TRBD2. Trimming cost V 4 bases and J 0 bases; bases outside gene matches: 7. Germline assignment: CDR1 MNHEY and CDR2 SVGEGT. The CDR3 runs to 18 residues. The CDR3 region has the DNA TGTGCCAGCAGTTCCGGCAGGACTAGCGGGACCTCCTACAATGAGCAGTTCTTC. The encoded protein is CASSSGRTSGTSYNEQFF.

This clonotype turned up a few times. V gene TRBV28 combines with J gene TRBJ2-3; D gene unclear. This CDR3 region has 13 residues. Deletions cut 6 bases from V and 5 bases from J, with 12 bases between. Germline V gene sequence: CDR1 MDHEN, CDR2 SYDVKM. CDR3 residues: CASSRELGDTQYF. For the CDR3, the DNA is TGTGCCAGCAGCCGCGAGTTGGGAGATACGCAGTATTTT.

This chain connects TRBV19 to TRBJ1-1; D not resolved. The CDR3 sequence is 14 residues long. Per the germline V gene, CDR1 is LNHDA and CDR2 is SQIVND (reference sequence). V was cut by 0 bases and J by 3 bases, with 8 bases left in between. The CDR3 DNA follows: TGTGCCAGTAGTATAGACTACAGTTACACTGAAGCTTTCTTT. Its translation is CASSIDYSYTEAFF.

V usage is TRBV15 and J usage is TRBJ1-5; possible D gene TRBD1, 6 bases. This CDR3 has 17 amino acids. The germline CDR1 and CDR2 sequences are LNHNV and YYDKDF (reference sequence). Between the trimmed V and J ends, which lost 0 bases and 3 bases, there was a span of 15 bases. For the CDR3, the DNA is TGTGCCACCAGCAGAGAATGGCAGGACAGTCTCAATCAGCCCCAGCATTTT. Protein product: CATSREWQDSLNQPQHF.

The chain carries TRBV19 and TRBJ2-1; tentatively, D is TRBD1 or TRBD2 (5 bases each). Germline V lookup: CDR1 LNHDA, CDR2 SQIVND (reference sequence). CDR3 size: 15 residues. Trimming took off 6 bases at V and 4 bases at J, with 16 bases between the two ends. CDR3 DNA: TGTGCCAGTAGGGCCCTAGAGGGGTATTACAATGAGCAGTTCTTC. Protein: CASRALEGYYNEQFF.

CDR3 residues: CASRYGSGREQYF. The CDR3 region has the DNA TGTGCCTCCCGGTACGGCAGCGGACGGGAGCAGTACTTC. V and J are TRBV28 and TRBJ2-7; D might be TRBD2 (5 bases). The CDR3 has 13 amino acids. Trimming took 11 bases from V and 7 from J, leaving 21 bases between them. The germline V gene has CDR1 MDHEN and CDR2 SYDVKM.

This clonotype was picked up many times. The genes are TRBV6-2 or TRBV6-3 and TRBJ2-1; 13 nucleotides agree with TRBD2. CDR1 is MNHEY, CDR2 SVGEGT, per germline. V gave up 6 bases and J gave up 6 bases; unmatched junction bases: 8. The length of the CDR3 is 16 residues. CDR3 sequence reads: CASRKLAGGPGNEQFF. The CDR3 DNA is TGTGCCAGCAGAAAACTAGCGGGGGGGCCGGGCAATGAGCAGTTCTTC.

The chain is built from TRBV20-1 and TRBJ2-5; D gene unclear. Trimming pared 2 bases from V and 4 bases from J, leaving 14 bases between. This CDR3 is built from 14 residues. Germline CDR1 is DFQATT and CDR2 is SNEGSKA (reference sequence). CDR3 sequence (DNA): TGCAGTGCTAGAAACAGCGAGATGGTAGAGACCCAGTACTTC. This gives the protein CSARNSEMVETQYF.

This clonotype was counted a few times. The rearrangement uses TRBV27 and TRBJ2-3; 7 bases agree with TRBD2. The CDR3 length is 15 residues. With V trimmed by 6 bases and J by 5 bases, 11 bases remained unmatched. CDR1 and CDR2 from the germline V gene are MNHEY and SMNVEV (reference sequence). Written as DNA, the CDR3 is TGTGCCAGCAGCCCAAGTTGGGGGGGAATAGATACGCAGTATTTT. Protein sequence: CASSPSWGGIDTQYF.

This clonotype has just a few counts. The V gene is TRBV7-8, the J gene TRBJ2-2; TRBD2 might be the D (7 bases). Trimming removed 0 bases at V and 7 bases at J, with 21 bases between. Germline V gene sequence: CDR1 SGHVS, CDR2 FQNEAQ. CDR3 length: 18 residues. The CDR3 coding sequence is TGTGCCAGCAGCTTAGCGGTGGAAGGCGGGAGAGGGGGCGGGGAGCTGTTTTTT. Encoded protein: CASSLAVEGGRGGGELFF.

The rearrangement uses TRBV5-1 and TRBJ1-1; the D gene is possibly TRBD1 (5 bases). V gave up 3 bases and J gave up 1 base, with 7 bases separating them. CDR3 size: 13 residues. From germline, CDR1 is SGHRS and CDR2 YFSETQ. The chain's CDR3 is CASSWGRNTEAFF. The CDR3 DNA sequence: TGCGCCAGCAGCTGGGGCAGGAACACTGAAGCTTTCTTT.

This chain links TRBV11-2 with TRBJ2-5; D perhaps matches TRBD2 (7 bases). Germline CDR1 reads SGHAT; CDR2 reads FQNNGV. The V gene lost 3 bases and the J gene lost 2 bases, with 16 bases spanning the gap. The CDR3 loop spans 16 amino acids. This CDR3 reads CASSFRGAMYQETQYF. The CDR3 nucleotides are TGTGCCAGCAGCTTTCGGGGGGCTATGTATCAAGAGACCCAGTACTTC.

The V and J genes are TRBV12-3 or TRBV12-4 and TRBJ2-7; D uncertain. Deletions cut 4 bases from V and 0 bases from J, with 13 bases between. This CDR3 comprises 15 residues. CDR3 DNA: TGTGCCAGCAGTTCAGATCCCCTTAGCTCCTACGAGCAGTACTTC. This gives the protein CASSSDPLSSYEQYF.

This clonotype was observed a few times. The chain combines TRBV28 with TRBJ1-1; D is undetermined. Trimming stripped 5 bases from V and 2 bases from J, with 15 bases between. Germline V gives CDR1 MDHEN, CDR2 SYDVKM. This CDR3 has 15 amino acids. The CDR3: CASSPRPVVNTEAFF. CDR3 bases: TGTGCCAGCAGTCCCCGGCCCGTCGTAAACACTGAAGCTTTCTTT.

This chain connects TRBV10-3 to TRBJ1-5; D uncertain. This CDR3 comprises 14 residues. The germline gives CDR1 ENHRY, CDR2 SYGVKD. V lost 2 bases and J 0 bases, leaving 5 bases between the germline ends. This CDR3 is CAISEDGSNQPQHF. The CDR3 DNA reads as TGTGCCATCAGTGAGGATGGTAGCAATCAGCCCCAGCATTTT.

This clonotype was seen a handful of times. V is TRBV20-1 and J is TRBJ2-1; 13 bases fit TRBD2. Germline CDR1 reads DFQATT; CDR2 reads SNEGSKA (reference sequence). The CDR3 is 17 amino acids. V shed 6 bases and J 2 bases; nucleotides not matched to a gene: 10. This CDR3 is CSAFGLAGVLAYNEQFF. The CDR3 region has the DNA TGCAGTGCCTTTGGACTAGCGGGAGTTTTAGCCTACAATGAGCAGTTCTTC.

The V call is TRBV7-9, the J call TRBJ2-3; D not certain. This CDR3 spans 16 amino acids. Trimming shortened V by 5 bases and J by 0 bases, and 15 bases separated the two germline ends. Germline V gene data show CDR1 as SEHNR and CDR2 as FQNEAQ (reference sequence). CDR3 coding DNA: TGTGCCAGCAGCCGCCCCCCGCGCCTAAGCACAGATACGCAGTATTTT. This encodes CASSRPPRLSTDTQYF.

The chain couples TRBV28 to TRBJ1-3; D perhaps matches TRBD1 (6 bases). Germline V lookup: CDR1 MDHEN, CDR2 SYDVKM. This CDR3 spans 15 amino acids. The germline V and J ends were trimmed by 5 bases and 5 bases, with 16 bases remaining between them. The CDR3 here is CASSVGGGVRNTIYF. As DNA, the CDR3 is TGTGCCAGCAGTGTCGGGGGGGGCGTTCGAAACACCATATATTTT.

This clonotype is termed medium-sized. The chain combines TRBV4-3 with TRBJ2-5, with D hard to call. CDR1 and CDR2 from the germline V gene are LGHNA and YSLEER. The CDR3 is 14 amino acids. With 0 bases removed from V and 4 bases from J, the gap between germline ends came to 9 bases. In DNA form, the CDR3 reads TGCGCCAGCAGCCAAGATACGGTAGGAGAGACCCAGTACTTC. Protein: CASSQDTVGETQYF.

This clonotype has a handful of counts. The genes are TRBV7-9 and TRBJ1-1; D ambiguous. The V end lost 5 bases, the J end lost 4 bases, and 8 bases lay between the germline ends. Germline loops: CDR1 SEHNR, CDR2 FQNEAQ (reference sequence). The CDR3 contains 12 residues. CDR3 nucleotides: TGTGCCAGCAGCCAACTGTTCACTGAAGCTTTCTTT. It encodes CASSQLFTEAFF.

This clonotype was recorded at least ten times. V usage is TRBV7-2 and J usage is TRBJ1-1, with 8 bases that match TRBD1. Germline values: CDR1 SGHTA, CDR2 FQGNSA. V gave up 6 bases and J gave up 3 bases; unmatched junction bases: 9. This CDR3 has 15 amino acids. The CDR3 nucleotides are TGTGCCAGCAGGCAGGAGCAGGGGGCGCACACTGAAGCTTTCTTT. Residues: CASRQEQGAHTEAFF. Full variable domain (rest looked up from reference TRBV7-2 and TRBJ1-1): GAGVSQSPSNKVTEKGKDVELRCDPISGHTALYWYRQSLGQGLEFLIYFQGNSAPDKSGLPSDRFSAERTGGSVSTLTIQRTQQEDSAVYLCASRQEQGAHTEAFFGQGTRLTVV.

CDR3: CASSWGGGQPNYNEQFF. CDR3 in DNA: TGCGCCAGCTCCTGGGGCGGAGGACAACCTAATTACAATGAGCAGTTCTTC. The rearrangement joins TRBV5-1 to TRBJ2-1, with D perhaps given as TRBD1 or TRBD2 (5 bases each). CDR1 and CDR2 from the germline V gene are SGHRS and YFSETQ. There are 17 residues in the CDR3. V was clipped by 7 bases and J by 4 bases, with 24 bases between them.

V is TRBV19 and J is TRBJ2-1; D unclear. Germline V gene data show CDR1 as LNHDA and CDR2 as SQIVND (reference sequence). This CDR3 has 11 amino acids. The V and J ends lost 4 bases and 10 bases respectively, with 8 bases between them. The CDR3: CASSSVGEQFF. CDR3 bases: TGTGCCAGTAGTAGCGTTGGGGAGCAGTTCTTC.

This clonotype occurred a few times. This chain connects TRBV11-2 to TRBJ2-1; D remains ambiguous. The ends were cut back, 5 bases at V and 3 bases at J, with 11 bases in the middle. CDR1 is SGHAT, CDR2 FQNNGV, per germline. The CDR3 runs 14 residues. For the CDR3, the DNA is TGTGCCAGCAGCCAAAGATCCCTCTACAATGAGCAGTTCTTC. Translating gives CASSQRSLYNEQFF.

The chain joins TRBV4-1 to TRBJ2-1, with TRBD2 matching over 10 bases. Germline lookup yields CDR1 MGHRA and CDR2 YSYEKL. The V segment lost 1 base and the J segment 3 bases; nucleotides outside the gene matches: 15. This CDR3 contains 20 residues. The CDR3 sequence: CASSQGIPAGGPGHYNEQFF. CDR3 in DNA: TGCGCCAGCAGCCAAGGAATTCCAGCGGGAGGGCCCGGACACTACAATGAGCAGTTCTTC.

The J gene is TRBJ1-1, the V gene TRBV7-9; 8 bases line up with TRBD1. V trimming: 6 bases; J trimming: 12 bases; junction bases outside the gene matches: 12. This CDR3 region has 13 residues. From germline, CDR1 is SEHNR and CDR2 FQNEAQ (reference sequence). CDR3 sequence (DNA): TGTGCCAGCAGGAGCCTCTCGGACAGGGAAACTTTCTTT. This gives the protein CASRSLSDRETFF.

This rearrangement joins TRBV28 to TRBJ1-3, with D perhaps TRBD1 (6 bases). Trimming left V 4 bases short and J 0 bases short, with 13 bases between. The germline V gene has CDR1 MDHEN and CDR2 SYDVKM. The CDR3 spans 16 residues. In DNA form, the CDR3 reads TGTGCCAGCAGTTGGCCGGGACAAGACTCTGGAAACACCATATATTTT. Translation gives CASSWPGQDSGNTIYF.

This clonotype was observed at least ten times. This sequence joins TRBV7-2 and TRBJ1-3; D remains unclear. This CDR3 has 14 residues. Looked up from germline, CDR1 is SGHTA and CDR2 is FQGNSA. Between the trimmed V and J ends, which lost 1 base and 2 bases, there was a span of 6 bases. This CDR3 is CASSLVQPGNTIYF. The CDR3 DNA is TGTGCCAGCAGCTTAGTGCAACCTGGAAACACCATATATTTT. The complete variable domain, with remaining parts taken from reference TRBV7-2 and TRBJ1-3, reads GAGVSQSPSNKVTEKGKDVELRCDPISGHTALYWYRQSLGQGLEFLIYFQGNSAPDKSGLPSDRFSAERTGGSVSTLTIQRTQQEDSAVYLCASSLVQPGNTIYFGEGSWLTVV.